Shown below are 6 T cell receptor beta chains from a single sample sequenced in a study of cytomegalovirus exposure and HLA in healthy donors. Generated by immunoSEQ multiplex PCR, the TCRdb table keeps only in-frame clones and is missing some. The data hold around 150,000 clones, with around 90% observed a single time. The sequencing input was PBMCs. All receptors come from a woman younger than 35 in good health and CMV-seropositive.

Written as DNA, the CDR3 is TGTGCCAGCAGCTTACTAGCGGGAGGCTGGACCGGGGAGCTGTTTTTT. Protein: CASSLLAGGWTGELFF. J is TRBJ2-2 and V is TRBV11-3; 11 nucleotides match TRBD2. CDR3 length equals 16 residues. Germline lookup yields CDR1 SGHNT and CDR2 YENEEA. With V trimmed by 2 bases and J by 5 bases, 4 bases remained unmatched. Together with reference TRBV11-3 and TRBJ2-2, the CDR3 gives the full variable domain: EAGVVQSPRYKIIEKKQPVAFWCNPISGHNTLYWYLQNLGQGPELLIRYENEEAVDDSQLPKDRFSAERLKGVDSTLKIQPAELGDSAVYLCASSLLAGGWTGELFFGEGSRLTVL.

The CDR3 DNA is TGTGCCAGCAGCCCTGGGAGTCTAGCGGGAGCTAGAGGTCTTACGCAGTATTTT. Its protein is CASSPGSLAGARGLTQYF. V is TRBV11-3 and J is TRBJ2-3; TRBD2 matches at 10 bases. The CDR3 spans 18 residues. Germline V gives CDR1 SGHNT, CDR2 YENEEA. The V segment lost 5 bases and the J segment 8 bases; nucleotides outside the gene matches: 19.

The rearrangement uses TRBV30 and TRBJ2-7; 11 bases are a match to TRBD1. V lost 5 bases to trimming and J lost 7 bases; unmatched junction nucleotides: 16. Looked up from germline, CDR1 is GTSNPN and CDR2 is SVGIG (reference sequence). This CDR3 region has 16 residues. The CDR3 is CAWGAAGTGGLLEQYF. CDR3 nucleotide sequence: TGTGCCTGGGGGGCCGCCGGGACAGGGGGTTTGTTAGAGCAGTACTTC.

This sequence joins TRBV5-1 and TRBJ2-7, with D perhaps matching TRBD2 (6 bases). Germline CDR1 and CDR2: SGHRS and YFSETQ. V was trimmed by 6 bases and J by 2 bases, leaving 15 bases between them. The CDR3 is 14 residues long. CDR3 DNA sequence: TGCGCCAGCAACCGGGACGGGGGTCCCTACGAGCAGTACTTC. Its protein is CASNRDGGPYEQYF.

V gene TRBV30 combines with J gene TRBJ2-7, with D unclear. Germline CDR1 GTSNPN, CDR2 SVGIG (reference sequence). This CDR3 contains 15 residues. Trimming pared 2 bases from V and 0 bases from J, leaving 14 bases between. The CDR3 region is CAWSYRALSSYEQYF. Written as DNA, the CDR3 is TGTGCCTGGAGTTATCGAGCGCTAAGCTCCTACGAGCAGTACTTC.

The chain couples TRBV25-1 to TRBJ2-1; the D is unclear. From germline, CDR1 is MGHDK and CDR2 SYGVNS. CDR3 length: 15 residues. Trimming pared 6 bases from V and 3 bases from J, leaving 15 bases between. CDR3 protein: CASSKTETIYNEQFF. The DNA of the CDR3 is TGTGCCAGCAGCAAAACAGAGACAATCTACAATGAGCAGTTCTTC.